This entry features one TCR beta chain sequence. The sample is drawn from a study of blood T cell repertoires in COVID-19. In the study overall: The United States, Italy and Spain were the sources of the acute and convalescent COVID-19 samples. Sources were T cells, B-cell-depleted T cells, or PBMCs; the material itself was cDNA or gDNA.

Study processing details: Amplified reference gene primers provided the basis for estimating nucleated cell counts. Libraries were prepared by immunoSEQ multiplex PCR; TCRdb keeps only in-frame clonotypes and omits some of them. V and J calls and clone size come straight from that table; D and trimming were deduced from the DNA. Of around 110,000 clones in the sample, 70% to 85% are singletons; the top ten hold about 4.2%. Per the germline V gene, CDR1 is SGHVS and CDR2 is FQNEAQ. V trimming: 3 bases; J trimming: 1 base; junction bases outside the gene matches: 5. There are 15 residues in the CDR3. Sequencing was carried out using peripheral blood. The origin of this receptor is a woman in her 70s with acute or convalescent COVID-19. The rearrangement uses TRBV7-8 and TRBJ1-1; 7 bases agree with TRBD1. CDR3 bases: TGTGCCAGCAGCTTGGACAGGCCCGGGAACACTGAAGCTTTCTTT. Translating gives CASSLDRPGNTEAFF.